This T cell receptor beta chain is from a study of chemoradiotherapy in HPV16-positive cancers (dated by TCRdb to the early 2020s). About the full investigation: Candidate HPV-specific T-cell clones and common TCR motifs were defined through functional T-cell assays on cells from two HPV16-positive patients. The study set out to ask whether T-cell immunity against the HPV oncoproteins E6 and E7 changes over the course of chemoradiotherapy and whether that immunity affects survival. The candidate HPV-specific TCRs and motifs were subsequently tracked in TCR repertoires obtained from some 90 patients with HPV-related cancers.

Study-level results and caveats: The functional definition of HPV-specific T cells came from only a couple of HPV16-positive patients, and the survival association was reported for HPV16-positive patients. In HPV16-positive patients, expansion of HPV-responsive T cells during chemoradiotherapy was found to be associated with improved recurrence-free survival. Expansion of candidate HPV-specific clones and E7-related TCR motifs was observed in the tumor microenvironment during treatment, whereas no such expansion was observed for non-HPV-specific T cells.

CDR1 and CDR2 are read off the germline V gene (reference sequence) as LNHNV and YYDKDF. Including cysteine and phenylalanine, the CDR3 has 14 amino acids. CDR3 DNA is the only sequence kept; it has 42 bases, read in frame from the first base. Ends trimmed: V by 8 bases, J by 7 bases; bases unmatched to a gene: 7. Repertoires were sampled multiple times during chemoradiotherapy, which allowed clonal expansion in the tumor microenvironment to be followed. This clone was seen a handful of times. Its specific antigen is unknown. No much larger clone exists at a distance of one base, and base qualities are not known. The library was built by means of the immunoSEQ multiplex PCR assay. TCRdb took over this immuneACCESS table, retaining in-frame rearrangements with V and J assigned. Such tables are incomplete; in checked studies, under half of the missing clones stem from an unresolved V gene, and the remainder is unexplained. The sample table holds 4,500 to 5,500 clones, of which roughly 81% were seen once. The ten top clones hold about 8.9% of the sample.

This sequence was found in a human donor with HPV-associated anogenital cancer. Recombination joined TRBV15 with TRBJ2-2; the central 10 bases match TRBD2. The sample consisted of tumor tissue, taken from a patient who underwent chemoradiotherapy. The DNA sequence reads TGTGCCACCCAAGCGGGAGGGCCGGTCGGGGAGCTGTTTTTT. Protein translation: CATQAGGPVGELFF.